This paragraph reports one T cell receptor beta chain. The antigen it binds to is not known. No base qualities exist here, and no much larger clone lies one base off it. This record comes from a study of cytomegalovirus exposure and HLA in healthy donors (dated by TCRdb to the late 2010s). In the study overall: According to an earlier analysis of 587 of the donors, about 190 million T cells yielded 117 million unique TCR beta sequences and roughly 280 Gb of sequence data. To predict cytomegalovirus infection status, the study combined high-throughput TCR immunosequencing, statistical association of individual TCRs with disease status, and machine learning. All discovery cohort repertoires had been generated on a single sequencing platform. A later analysis re-analyzed previously published TCR beta repertoires from hundreds of donors and added high-resolution HLA genotyping to study TCR occurrence patterns. Roughly 5 DR-DQ haplotypes were handled as single units for association and clustering, since linkage in the cohort was strong. Of the approximately 400 genotyped donors, roughly 85% fell in the genetic ancestry cluster associated with self-reported Caucasian donors. The study aimed to test whether cataloging public T cell receptors could reveal signatures of past pathogen exposure. In an earlier analysis of 587 of the donors, high-throughput TCR beta sequencing was used to judge whether each TCR beta V gene segment behaved as functional or pseudogenic. Rather than drawing on any new phenotypic data, the later analysis identified candidate immune exposures from TCR beta sequences and the way those sequences occurred across donors. Typing coverage varied by locus: roughly 620-640 donors for A, B, C, DRB1 and DQB1; 500 to 550 for DQA1; about 600 for DPA1; 450 to 480 for DPB1. The study profiled the T cell repertoires of about 720 subjects by immunosequencing and related them to cytomegalovirus serostatus. Along with the approximately 650-subject first cohort, a separate validation cohort of over a hundred different subjects was used. In a later genetic analysis, genome-wide SNP genotypes for 398 of the 666 donors were used, and that subset was treated as a discovery cohort. On average, approximately 250,000 unique TCR beta nucleotide sequences were sequenced per donor among 398 genotyped donors of the cohort, with roughly 20% of those sequences being non-productive. Class I and class II HLA loci were covered by the typing at four-digit resolution. Roughly 300 gigabases of sequencing data and tens of millions of unique TCR sequences were included in an early release covering 500 to 750 HLA-typed donors. Donor age, sex, ethnicity and CMV serostatus were compiled together with the repertoire data.

The library was generated by the immunoSEQ multiplex PCR assay. For the multiplex PCR, a mixture combining 60 forward primers for TCR Vbeta segments and 13 reverse primers for TCR Jbeta segments was used. Amplification of the CDR3 region of rearranged TCR beta genes was performed with a multiplex PCR assay on genomic DNA. On the Illumina HiSeq System, the amplified TCR beta libraries were sequenced as 87-base-pair reads. As for how the authors treated the data: A later analysis counted tens of millions of unique TCR beta chains across the 666 repertoires, and around 9.9 million of these chains were shared by at least two donors. A nearest-neighbor algorithm error-corrected the raw reads and collapsed the reads into unique sequences, merging closely related sequences to remove PCR and sequencing errors. To assign V, D and J gene segments, CDR3 sequences were aligned to IMGT reference sequences. For a sequence to be retained, at least a six-nucleotide match to both a V gene segment and a J gene segment was required. A rearrangement counted as productive if the CDR3 had no stop codons and remained in frame with V and J, and every other rearrangement counted as non-productive. CDR3 was defined according to IMGT convention as the region running from the second conserved V-encoded cysteine to the conserved J-encoded phenylalanine. The earlier analysis of more than 450 of the donors excluded sequences that lacked an unambiguous match to a single V gene segment. In an earlier analysis of approximately 590 of the donors, V segments were called functional above 56.7% productive rearrangements and were called segregating when the between-donor standard deviation exceeded 5%. To diagnose cytomegalovirus status from the catalog of TCR beta chain sequences, a statistical classification framework was built. In a later analysis, TCR nucleotide sequences were compared against IMGT/GENE-DB human TR gene sequences so that V and J genes could be assigned. A later analysis assigned CDR3 sequences and most-parsimonious VDJ recombination scenarios with the TCRdist pipeline. In a later analysis, each TCR beta chain was defined by its CDR3 amino acid sequence together with its V-gene family, and reads lacking a unique V-gene family were excluded. To address suspected cross-contamination and a sequencing artifact, a later analysis removed around 590 highly shared, low-generation-probability nucleotide sequences. In a later analysis, a clonal expansion index for each public chain was calculated from normalized within-repertoire ranks of inferred template counts. In a later analysis, generation probabilities were computed using a VDJ recombination model fitted to out-of-frame rearrangements, and the results were checked against IGoR. A later analysis scored TCR-TCR, TCR-HLA and TCR-CMV co-occurrence with hypergeometric tests, applying a repertoire-size bias correction to TCR pairs. In a later analysis, false discovery rates were estimated by permuting HLA or CMV assignments 20 times. In a later analysis, co-occurring TCRs were grouped with DBSCAN, and TCRdist sequence similarity was added when clustering was performed within HLA-allele-positive subsets. For co-occurrence clustering, repertoires with fewer than 30,000 or more than 120,000 public chains were excluded, along with a handful of repertoires with anomalous nucleotide sharing. In its TCRdb copy, this immuneACCESS table keeps in-frame sequences only and misses some clones. Where compared with another copy, unresolved V genes explain less than half of these, and the others have no known cause. The V and J calls and clone size were taken over from that table, and D and trimming were inferred from the DNA. A total of tens of thousands of clones appear in this sample, roughly 84% of them only once. The ten largest clones add up to 3.6% of the sample.

What the work shows at the level of the full study, not this receptor alone: A later genetic analysis reported fewer N-insertions in productive TCRs among donors in an Asian-associated ancestry cluster than the approximately 670-donor mean. A few of the identified cytomegalovirus-associated TCR beta chains were confirmed in vitro to be specific for cytomegalovirus antigens. A further reported finding was that TCR beta sequences accurately predicted the HLA-A and HLA-B alleles for most subjects in the first cohort. In a later analysis, HLA-associated TCR beta chains were found to be more clonally expanded and to have lower generation probabilities than equally common non-associated chains. The earlier analysis of nearly 600 of the donors excluded about 16 rarely observed V segments, including chromosome 9 orphons, because counts were too low. For the cohort, immune exposure information was limited to CMV serostatus. At a false discovery rate of 0.05, a later analysis linked under 20,000 TCR beta sequences to specific HLA alleles. A later analysis found that most CMV-associated TCR beta chains appeared HLA-restricted, with HLA associations seemingly driven largely by CMV exposure. When HLA alleles, especially DR and DQ, strongly co-occurred, attributing TCR associations to individual alleles was difficult. Correlated functional status among segregating V segments might reflect linkage disequilibrium, but an unknown experimental factor could not be ruled out. Broadly in line with IMGT annotations, most TCR beta V segments showed up in productive rearrangements about 87% or about 30% of the time in an earlier analysis of several hundred of the donors. Because some donors lacked HLA typing at each locus, the association tests relied only on the typed subset. While some public TCRs were present in many individuals, most TCR sequences turned up only very rarely across donors. It was suggested by the authors that the approach could potentially be generalized to other disease states and immunological phenotypes. Roughly uniform sequencing depth across donors was assumed in presence/absence analyses, although this assumption may not hold. The study gave a list of about 170 TCR beta chains associated with cytomegalovirus. Some IMGT-functional V segments, including TRBV6-2 and TRBV6-3, could not be told apart with the 87-base-pair reads, so those segments were excluded. A group of highly shared sequence variants was considered likely to be a technical artifact of the sequencing pipeline. Several of the top co-occurrence clusters appeared to be linked to parvovirus B19, influenza, CMV and Epstein-Barr virus, according to a later analysis. In a later analysis, the rate of TCR association differed among HLA loci, with DRB1 alleles having the most associated TCRs and HLA-C alleles having the fewest. Cytomegalovirus status was reported to be diagnosed by the classifier with high specificity and sensitivity in both the original and validation cohorts. In a later genetic analysis, a missense DCLRE1C variant was associated with V-gene and J-gene trimming of TCR beta chains, and the association was replicated in an independent cohort. Only TCR beta chains were sequenced in this cohort, and the absence of alpha or paired-chain data limited detectable features.

The cohort consisted of 650 to 700 healthy bone marrow donors. At the time of sampling, all cohort members were nominally healthy, though unrecorded immune exposures were likely present. The donor was CMV seronegative and belonged to the group of around 350 seronegative cohort members. A peripheral blood sample was provided by each donor, and peripheral blood mononuclear cells were used for TCR beta sequencing. Genomic DNA was extracted from the blood cell samples with the Qiagen DNeasy Blood Extraction Kit. From V the trimming removes 5 bases and from J it removes 4 bases, while the gene matches leave 9 bases of the junction unaccounted for. The cysteine opens and the phenylalanine closes a CDR3 of 15 amino acids. Of the read, only the CDR3 DNA is kept; its 45 bases are in frame from base 1. From the germline V gene, CDR1 is LGHNA and CDR2 is YSLEER.

This sequence uses TRBV4-3 and TRBJ1-2; 8 central nucleotides agree with TRBD1. The receptor was isolated from a woman in her late teens or twenties in good health and CMV-seronegative. The sequenced material came from PBMCs. The sequence in DNA is TGCGCCAGCAGCGTCTACAGGGGGAGTAGCTATGGCTACACCTTC. Its amino acids are CASSVYRGSSYGYTF.